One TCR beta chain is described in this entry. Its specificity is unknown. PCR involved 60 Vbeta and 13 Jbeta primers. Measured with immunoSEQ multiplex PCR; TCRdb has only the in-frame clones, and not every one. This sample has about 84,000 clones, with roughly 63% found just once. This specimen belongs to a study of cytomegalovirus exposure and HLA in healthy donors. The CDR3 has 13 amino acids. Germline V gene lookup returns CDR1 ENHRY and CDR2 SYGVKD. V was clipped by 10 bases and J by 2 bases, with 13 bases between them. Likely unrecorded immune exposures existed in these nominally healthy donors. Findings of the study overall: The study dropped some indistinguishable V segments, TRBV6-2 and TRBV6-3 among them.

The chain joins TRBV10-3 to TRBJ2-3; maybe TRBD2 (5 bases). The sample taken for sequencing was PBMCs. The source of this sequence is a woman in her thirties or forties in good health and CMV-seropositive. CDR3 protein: CATSAALTDTQYF. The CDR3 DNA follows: TGTGCCACCTCAGCGGCTCTCACAGATACGCAGTATTTT.